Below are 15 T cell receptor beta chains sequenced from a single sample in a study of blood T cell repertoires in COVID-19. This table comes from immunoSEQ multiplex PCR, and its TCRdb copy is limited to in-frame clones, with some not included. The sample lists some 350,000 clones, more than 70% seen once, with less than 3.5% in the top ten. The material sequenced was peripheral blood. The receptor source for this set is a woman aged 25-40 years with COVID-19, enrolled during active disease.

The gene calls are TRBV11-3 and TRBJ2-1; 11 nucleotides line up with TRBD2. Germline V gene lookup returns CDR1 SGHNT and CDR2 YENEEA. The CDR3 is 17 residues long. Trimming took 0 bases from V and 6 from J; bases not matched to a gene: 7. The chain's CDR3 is CASSLEILAGGLNEQFF. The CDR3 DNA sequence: TGTGCCAGCAGCTTAGAAATCCTAGCGGGAGGCCTCAATGAGCAGTTCTTC.

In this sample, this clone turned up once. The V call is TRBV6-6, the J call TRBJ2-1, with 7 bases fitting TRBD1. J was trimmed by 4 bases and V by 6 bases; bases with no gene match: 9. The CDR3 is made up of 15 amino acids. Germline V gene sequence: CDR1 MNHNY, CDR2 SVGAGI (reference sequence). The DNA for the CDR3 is TGTGCCAGCAGCCAACAAGACAGGGTATACAATGAGCAGTTCTTC. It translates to CASSQQDRVYNEQFF.

CDR3 region: CASTGQGWRNTEAFF. DNA of the CDR3: TGTGCCAGCACCGGACAGGGGTGGAGGAACACTGAAGCTTTCTTT. This chain uses TRBV6-6 with TRBJ1-1; TRBD1 aligns across 9 bases. The CDR3 consists of 15 residues. Germline trimming cut 7 bases from V and 1 base from J; bases unmatched to any gene: 7. Per germline, CDR1 MNHNY and CDR2 SVGAGI (reference sequence).

The CDR3 loop is CAISGRIRTSGRTSTDTQYF. The DNA of the CDR3 is TGTGCCATCAGTGGACGAATTAGGACTAGCGGGAGAACTAGCACAGATACGCAGTATTTT. V usage is TRBV10-3 and J usage is TRBJ2-3; TRBD2 agrees at 13 bases. Per the germline V gene, CDR1 is ENHRY and CDR2 is SYGVKD. CDR3 length: 20 amino acids. V gave up 4 bases and J gave up 0 bases; unmatched junction bases: 13.

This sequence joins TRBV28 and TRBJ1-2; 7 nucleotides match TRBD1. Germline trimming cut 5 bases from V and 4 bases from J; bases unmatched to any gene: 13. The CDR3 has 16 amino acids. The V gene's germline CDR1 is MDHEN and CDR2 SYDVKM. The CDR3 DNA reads TGTGCCAGCAGTGAAGGGGGCGCGTCTTCACCCTATGGCTACACCTTC. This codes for CASSEGGASSPYGYTF.

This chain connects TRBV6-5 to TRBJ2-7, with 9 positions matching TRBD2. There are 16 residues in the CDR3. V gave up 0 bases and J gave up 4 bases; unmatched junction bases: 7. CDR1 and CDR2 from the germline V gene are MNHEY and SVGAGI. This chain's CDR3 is CASSYSLAGVSYEQYF. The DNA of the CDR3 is TGTGCCAGCAGTTACTCATTAGCGGGGGTTTCGTACGAGCAGTACTTC.

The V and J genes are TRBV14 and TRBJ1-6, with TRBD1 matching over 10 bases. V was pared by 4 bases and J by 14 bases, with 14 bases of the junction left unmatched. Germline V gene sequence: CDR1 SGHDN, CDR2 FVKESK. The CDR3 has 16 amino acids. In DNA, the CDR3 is TGTGCCAGCAGCCCCTTAGGGGGGACAGGGGTCGAAGCCCTCCACTTT. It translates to CASSPLGGTGVEALHF.

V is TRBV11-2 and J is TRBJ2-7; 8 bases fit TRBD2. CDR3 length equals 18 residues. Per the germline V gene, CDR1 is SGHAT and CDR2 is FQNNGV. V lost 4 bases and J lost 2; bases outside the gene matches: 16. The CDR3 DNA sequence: TGTGCCAGCAGCTCTGGATCAACGACTAGCGCTATCACCTACGAGCAGTACGTC. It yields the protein CASSSGSTTSAITYEQYV.

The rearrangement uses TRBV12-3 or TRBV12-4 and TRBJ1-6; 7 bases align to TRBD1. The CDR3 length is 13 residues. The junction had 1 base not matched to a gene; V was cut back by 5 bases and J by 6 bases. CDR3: CASSDRANSPLHF. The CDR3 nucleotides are TGTGCCAGCAGTGACAGGGCTAATTCACCCCTCCACTTT.

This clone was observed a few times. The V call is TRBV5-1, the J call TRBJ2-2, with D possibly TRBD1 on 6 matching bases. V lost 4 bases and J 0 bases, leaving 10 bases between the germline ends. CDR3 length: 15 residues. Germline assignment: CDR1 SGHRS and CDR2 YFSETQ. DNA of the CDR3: TGCGCCAGCAGCACGACAGGTGCGAACACCGGGGAGCTGTTTTTT. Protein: CASSTTGANTGELFF.

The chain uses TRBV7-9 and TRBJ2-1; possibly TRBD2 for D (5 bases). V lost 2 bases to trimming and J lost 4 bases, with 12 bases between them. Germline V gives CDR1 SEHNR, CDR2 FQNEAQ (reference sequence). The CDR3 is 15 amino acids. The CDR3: CASSLSSGGYNEQFF. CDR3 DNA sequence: TGTGCCAGCAGCTTATCAAGCGGAGGTTACAATGAGCAGTTCTTC.

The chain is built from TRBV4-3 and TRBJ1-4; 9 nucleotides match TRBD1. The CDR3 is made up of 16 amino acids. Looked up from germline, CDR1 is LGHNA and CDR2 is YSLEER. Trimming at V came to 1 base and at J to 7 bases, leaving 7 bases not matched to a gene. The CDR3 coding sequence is TGCGCCAGCAGCCAAGGGACCGGGACAGGGACTGAAAAACTGTTTTTT. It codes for CASSQGTGTGTEKLFF.

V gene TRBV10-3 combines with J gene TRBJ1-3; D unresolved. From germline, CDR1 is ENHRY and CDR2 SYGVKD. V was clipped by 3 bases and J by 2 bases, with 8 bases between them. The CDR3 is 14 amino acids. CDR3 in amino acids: CAISDGDPGNTIYF. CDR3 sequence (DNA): TGTGCCATCAGTGACGGGGATCCTGGAAACACCATATATTTT.

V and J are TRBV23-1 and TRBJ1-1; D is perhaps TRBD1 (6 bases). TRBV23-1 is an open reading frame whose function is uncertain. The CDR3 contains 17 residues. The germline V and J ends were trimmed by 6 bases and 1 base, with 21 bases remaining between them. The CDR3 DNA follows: TGCGCCAGCAGCGGTACAGGGAAGGGGTGTGCGAACACTGAAGCTTTCTTT. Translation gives CASSGTGKGCANTEAFF.

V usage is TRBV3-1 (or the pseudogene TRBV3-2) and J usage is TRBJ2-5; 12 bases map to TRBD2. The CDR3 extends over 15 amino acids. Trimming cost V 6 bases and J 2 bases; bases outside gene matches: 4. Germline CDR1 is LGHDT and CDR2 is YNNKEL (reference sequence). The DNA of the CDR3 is TGTGCCAGCAGGCCGACTAGCGGGGGACAAGAGACCCAGTACTTC. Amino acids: CASRPTSGGQETQYF.